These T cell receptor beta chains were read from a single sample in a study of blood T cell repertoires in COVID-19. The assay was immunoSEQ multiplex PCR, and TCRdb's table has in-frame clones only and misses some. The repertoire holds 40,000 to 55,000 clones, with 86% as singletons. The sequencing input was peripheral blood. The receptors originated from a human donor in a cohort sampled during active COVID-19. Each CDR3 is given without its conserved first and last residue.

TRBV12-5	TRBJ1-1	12	ASVRDRGNTEAF
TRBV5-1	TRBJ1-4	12	ASSFGRTNEKLF
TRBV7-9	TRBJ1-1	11	AGTWGGNTEAF
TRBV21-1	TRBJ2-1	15	ASSKSHRAGILIEQF
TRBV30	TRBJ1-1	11	ALRQGKNTEAF
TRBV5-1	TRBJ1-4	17	ASSSATKGAQRANEKLF
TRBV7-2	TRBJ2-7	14	ASSHIIGTYLYEQY
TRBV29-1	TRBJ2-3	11	SVDPGFTDTQY
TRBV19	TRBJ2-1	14	ASSPLGQGPYNEQF
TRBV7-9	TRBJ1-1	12	ASSLVSGDTEAF
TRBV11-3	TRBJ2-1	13	ASSSGTSGYNEQF
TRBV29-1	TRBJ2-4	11	SVVLGVQNIQY
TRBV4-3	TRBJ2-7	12	ASSLGTGEYEQY
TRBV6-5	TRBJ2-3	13	ASSYNQVSGDTQY
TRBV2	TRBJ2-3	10	ASRPTGDTQY
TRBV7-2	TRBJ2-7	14	ASSLGGLGLGYEQY
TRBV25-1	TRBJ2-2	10	ASRLDTGELF
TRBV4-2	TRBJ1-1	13	ASYPAPGRNTEAF
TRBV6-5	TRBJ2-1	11	ASTEGAYNEQF
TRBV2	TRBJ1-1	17	ASSEAIWDTTRVGSEAF
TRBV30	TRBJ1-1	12	AWSLGGRDTEAF
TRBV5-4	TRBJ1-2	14	ASRKQQGSANYGYT
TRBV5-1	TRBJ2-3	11	ASSLAGQDTQY
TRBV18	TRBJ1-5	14	ASSPRTGPTSQPQH
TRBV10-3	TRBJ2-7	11	ANSGGAEYEQY
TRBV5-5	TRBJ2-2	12	ASSLDRGFRELF
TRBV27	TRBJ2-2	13	ASSHTEGNTGELF
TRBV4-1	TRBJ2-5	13	ASSQVQGVRETQY
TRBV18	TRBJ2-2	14	ASSPGLAGDTGELF
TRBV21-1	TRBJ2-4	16	ASSKETSGRLAKNIQY
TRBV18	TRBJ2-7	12	ASSPAGRAYEQY
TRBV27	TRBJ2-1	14	ASTERGGSGRNEQF
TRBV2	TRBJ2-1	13	ASSALAGVRGEQF
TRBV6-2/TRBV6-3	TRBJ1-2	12	ASSSRDRGNGYT
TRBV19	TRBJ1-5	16	ASSLTGADFNSNQPQH
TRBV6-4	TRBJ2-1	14	ASSDFAPSSYNEQF